These 8 T cell receptor beta chains came from one sample sequenced in a study of PD-L1 blockade in urothelial cancer (dated by TCRdb to about 2017). The library was made by the immunoSEQ multiplex PCR assay. TCRdb limited this immuneACCESS table to in-frame rearrangements with V and J called. A share of clones is missing; checked studies link under half to unresolved V genes, and the rest is unexplained. A total of about 73,000 clones appear in this sample, around 90% of them only once. The ten largest clonotypes hold 3% to 4% of the sample. The sample consisted of PBMCs, taken around atezolizumab (anti-PD-L1) treatment. Every receptor here comes from a man in his 60s with urothelial cancer.

The sample holds one count of this clone. The rearrangement links TRBV7-3 to TRBJ1-2; D is perhaps TRBD1 (5 bases). The CDR3 runs 20 residues. V was shortened by 1 base and J by 4 bases, with 28 bases between the two germline ends. Germline V CDR1 and CDR2: SGHTA, FQGTGA. CDR3 amino acids: CASSLIQDPLRAYTSYGYTF. CDR3 sequence (DNA): TGTGCCAGCAGCTTAATACAGGATCCTCTACGGGCCTACACGAGCTATGGCTACACCTTC.

The chain joins TRBV11-2 to TRBJ2-3; 8 bases match TRBD2. CDR1 SGHAT and CDR2 FQNNGV come from the germline V gene. The CDR3 totals 19 residues. Unmatched junction bases numbered 21, after V lost 8 bases and J lost 2 bases. The CDR3 here is CASGYRGGYGRVFTDTQYF. CDR3 nucleotide sequence: TGTGCCAGCGGGTACCGGGGGGGGTACGGTAGGGTCTTCACAGATACGCAGTATTTT. Complete variable domain (other parts from reference TRBV11-2 and TRBJ2-3): EAGVAQSPRYKIIEKRQSVAFWCNPISGHATLYWYQQILGQGPKLLIQFQNNGVVDDSQLPKDRFSAERLKGVDSTLKIQPAKLEDSAVYLCASGYRGGYGRVFTDTQYFGPGTRLTVL.

This clone has only one observation. V and J are TRBV6-1 and TRBJ1-1; perhaps TRBD1 as D (5 bases). CDR1 is MNHNS and CDR2 is SASEGT in the germline V gene. The CDR3 extends over 13 amino acids. V was clipped by 7 bases and J by 5 bases, with 14 bases between them. CDR3 in amino acids: CASNQQGGTEAFF. Written as DNA, the CDR3 is TGTGCCAGCAATCAGCAGGGAGGGACTGAAGCTTTCTTT.

The chain joins TRBV27 to TRBJ1-2; 11 bases map to TRBD1. The CDR3 contains 14 residues. Trimming removed 6 bases from V and 8 bases from J; junction bases left unmatched: 8. Germline loops: CDR1 MNHEY, CDR2 SMNVEV (reference sequence). The CDR3 DNA reads as TGTGCCAGCAGGCCTTCCGGGACAGGGGGAGGCTACACCTTC. It translates to CASRPSGTGGGYTF.

The rearrangement uses TRBV5-4 and TRBJ2-5; D unresolved. V was trimmed by 4 bases and J by 11 bases, leaving 15 bases between them. The CDR3 runs to 12 residues. The germline V gene has CDR1 SGHNT and CDR2 YYREEE (reference sequence). CDR3 sequence: CASSPESGGQYF. CDR3 in DNA: TGTGCCAGCAGCCCAGAATCGGGTGGACAGTACTTC.

This rearrangement joins TRBV7-9 to TRBJ2-7; D is possibly TRBD1 (6 bases). Germline V lookup: CDR1 SEHNR, CDR2 FQNEAQ (reference sequence). V lost 7 bases, J lost 4 bases, and 14 bases lay in between. There are 13 residues in the CDR3. This CDR3 is CASNPGQTYEQYF. The CDR3 DNA follows: TGTGCCAGCAACCCGGGACAAACTTACGAGCAGTACTTC.

The genes are TRBV14 and TRBJ2-5, with D possibly being TRBD1 (6 bases). Trimming took off 1 base at V and 1 base at J, with 16 bases between the two ends. The CDR3 totals 17 residues. Germline V gene sequence: CDR1 SGHDN, CDR2 FVKESK. CDR3 protein: CASSQGYRERVQETQYF. CDR3 DNA: TGTGCCAGCAGCCAAGGATACAGGGAAAGGGTCCAAGAGACCCAGTACTTC.

The chain couples TRBV19 to TRBJ2-1, with a possible D match to TRBD2 (7 bases). The CDR3 consists of 15 residues. Trimming stripped 7 bases from V and 10 bases from J, with 23 bases between. Germline CDR1 and CDR2: LNHDA and SQIVND (reference sequence). The CDR3 spells CASTAWGGAKEEQFF. CDR3 DNA: TGTGCCAGTACCGCGTGGGGGGGGGCCAAAGAGGAGCAGTTCTTC.